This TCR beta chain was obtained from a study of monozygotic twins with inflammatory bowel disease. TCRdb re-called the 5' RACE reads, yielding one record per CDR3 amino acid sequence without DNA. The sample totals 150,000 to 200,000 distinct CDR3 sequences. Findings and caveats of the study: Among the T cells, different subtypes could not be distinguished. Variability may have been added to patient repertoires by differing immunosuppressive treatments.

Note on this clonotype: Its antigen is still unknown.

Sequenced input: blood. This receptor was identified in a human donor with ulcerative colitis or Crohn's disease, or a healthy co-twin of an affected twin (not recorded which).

The chain's CDR3 is CSARGKLSGKSSYNEQFF. The rearrangement uses TRBV20-1 and TRBJ2-1; lacking DNA, the TRBD2 call made by TCRdb goes unchecked. The CDR3 sequence is 18 residues long. Germline V gives CDR1 DFQATT, CDR2 SNEGSKA (reference sequence).